The 32 T cell receptor beta chains presented below share a single source sample, sequenced in a study of graft-versus-host responses after intestinal transplantation. Their antigens are not known. The method was immunoSEQ multiplex PCR; TCRdb's version includes in-frame clones alone and lacks a portion of them. The table has about 120,000 clones, 93% seen once; the top ten hold 1.2%. Here the sequenced sample was unstimulated CD8+ T cells sorted from spleen or lymph node cells, taken before transplant. These receptors all come from a human donor who was the organ donor for an intestinal transplant.

This chain links TRBV5-6 with TRBJ2-7, with 8 bases aligning to TRBD2. CDR3 length: 15 amino acids. V lost 1 base and J lost 2; bases outside the gene matches: 5. Germline values: CDR1 SGHDT, CDR2 YYEEEE. CDR3 in amino acids: CASSLLLSGAYEQYF. CDR3 bases: TGTGCCAGCAGCTTGTTACTTAGCGGGGCCTACGAGCAGTACTTC.

The genes are TRBV5-4 and TRBJ2-1, with TRBD2 matching over 11 bases. The trim removed 1 base at V and 7 bases at J, leaving 4 bases unmatched. Germline lookup yields CDR1 SGHNT and CDR2 YYREEE (reference sequence). The CDR3 loop spans 15 amino acids. The CDR3 here is CASSLTSGSFNEQFF. CDR3 DNA: TGTGCCAGCAGCTTGACTAGCGGGAGTTTTAATGAGCAGTTCTTC.

The J gene is TRBJ2-1, the V gene TRBV5-1; 7 bases match TRBD2. CDR1 is SGHRS and CDR2 is YFSETQ in the germline V gene. Trimming took 5 bases from V and 0 from J; bases not matched to a gene: 8. This CDR3 contains 16 residues. The chain's CDR3 is CASRHPAGSSYNEQFF. CDR3 nucleotide sequence: TGCGCCAGCAGACATCCAGCGGGATCCTCCTACAATGAGCAGTTCTTC.

The CDR3 is CASSLSVTANTEAFF. The CDR3 DNA reads TGTGCCAGCAGCTTGAGTGTGACAGCGAACACTGAAGCTTTCTTT. This sequence joins TRBV5-6 and TRBJ1-1; D is perhaps TRBD1 (5 bases). The CDR3 totals 15 residues. Trimming pared 1 base from V and 1 base from J, leaving 11 bases between. Per the germline V gene, CDR1 is SGHDT and CDR2 is YYEEEE.

The V and J genes are TRBV7-2 and TRBJ2-1; D ambiguous. The CDR3 has 15 amino acids. CDR1 is SGHTA and CDR2 is FQGNSA in the germline V gene. Between the trimmed V and J ends, which lost 4 bases and 2 bases, there was a span of 12 bases. The CDR3 is CASSSSAVPYNEQFF. DNA of the CDR3: TGTGCCAGCAGCTCCAGCGCAGTTCCCTACAATGAGCAGTTCTTC.

The V call is TRBV27, the J call TRBJ2-1; no clear D gene. Trimming removed 5 bases from V and 8 bases from J, with 16 bases in between. This CDR3 contains 14 residues. CDR1 is MNHEY and CDR2 is SMNVEV in the germline V gene (reference sequence). The CDR3 DNA reads TGTGCCAGCAGTCTCGGGTCCCACGGCGATGAGCAGTTCTTC. Its protein product is CASSLGSHGDEQFF.

The chain combines TRBV9 with TRBJ1-2; D is undetermined. Trimming removed 0 bases from V and 7 bases from J, with 13 bases in between. Per the germline V gene, CDR1 is SGDLS and CDR2 is YYNGEE. This CDR3 is built from 14 residues. CDR3 DNA: TGTGCCAGCAGCGTAGGTCGGGTCGCGCGTGGCTACACCTTC. It translates to CASSVGRVARGYTF.

The V and J genes are TRBV6-5 and TRBJ2-1, with D unclear. This CDR3 region has 12 residues. Trimming shortened V by 7 bases and J by 14 bases, and 18 bases separated the two germline ends. The germline gives CDR1 MNHEY, CDR2 SVGAGI. As DNA, the CDR3 is TGTGCCAGCAAGCCAGGTTCTGGTCCGGAGTTCTTC. Its translation: CASKPGSGPEFF.

This chain connects TRBV5-1 to TRBJ2-3, with D unclear. This CDR3 is 14 amino acids long. Germline-derived CDR1 and CDR2 are SGHRS and YFSETQ. Trimming removed 2 bases at V and 2 bases at J, with 9 bases between. CDR3 region: CASSFFRITDTQYF. The CDR3 nucleotides read TGCGCCAGCAGCTTTTTCCGGATCACAGATACGCAGTATTTT.

This chain uses TRBV19 with TRBJ1-1; tentatively, D is TRBD1 (5 bases). The CDR3 loop spans 15 amino acids. The V end lost 3 bases, the J end lost 5 bases, and 16 bases lay between the germline ends. Germline V gene lookup returns CDR1 LNHDA and CDR2 SQIVND (reference sequence). CDR3 amino acids: CASSIRAGAGTEAFF. In nucleotides, the CDR3 is TGTGCCAGTAGTATCCGAGCCGGGGCTGGGACTGAAGCTTTCTTT. The variable domain in full, with the rest retrieved from reference TRBV19 and TRBJ1-1, is DGGITQSPKYLFRKEGQNVTLSCEQNLNHDAMYWYRQDPGQGLRLIYYSQIVNDFQKGDIAEGYSVSREKKESFPLTVTSAQKNPTAFYLCASSIRAGAGTEAFFGQGTRLTVV.

The rearrangement uses TRBV19 and TRBJ1-1; no clear D gene. CDR1 LNHDA and CDR2 SQIVND come from the germline V gene (reference sequence). The CDR3 is made up of 11 amino acids. Deletions cut 7 bases from V and 4 bases from J, with 7 bases between. The CDR3 protein is CASMWGTEAFF. CDR3 coding DNA: TGTGCCAGTATGTGGGGCACTGAAGCTTTCTTT.

This chain joins TRBV7-2 and TRBJ2-7; no definite D call. Trimming pared 5 bases from V and 3 bases from J, leaving 11 bases between. CDR1 and CDR2 from the germline V gene are SGHTA and FQGNSA. The CDR3 length is 13 residues. The CDR3 loop is CASSPRWGYEQYF. The CDR3 region has the DNA TGTGCCAGCAGCCCCAGGTGGGGCTACGAGCAGTACTTC.

The chain joins TRBV30 to TRBJ1-1; a weak D match, TRBD1 (6 bases). The CDR3 runs 17 residues. Trimming stripped 6 bases from V and 2 bases from J, with 25 bases between. The germline V gene has CDR1 GTSNPN and CDR2 SVGIG (reference sequence). CDR3 loop: CACTSWGGPSPNTEAFF. The CDR3 DNA reads TGTGCCTGCACTTCTTGGGGGGGGCCGAGCCCCAACACTGAAGCTTTCTTT.

The chain employs TRBV6-1 and TRBJ2-7; D may be TRBD2 (5 bases). The CDR3 is made up of 16 amino acids. Per the germline V gene, CDR1 is MNHNS and CDR2 is SASEGT. The V and J ends lost 0 bases and 5 bases respectively, with 17 bases between them. The CDR3 DNA is TGTGCCAGCAGTGAAGCATGGACCTCGGGGAGCAACGAGCAGTACTTC. It translates to CASSEAWTSGSNEQYF.

This chain connects TRBV27 to TRBJ2-2, with a weak D call TRBD1 (6 bases). The CDR3 contains 13 residues. V lost 4 bases, J lost 5 bases, and 8 bases lay in between. Germline V gene lookup returns CDR1 MNHEY and CDR2 SMNVEV (reference sequence). CDR3 nucleotides: TGTGCCAGCAGTTGGCAGGGGACCGGGGAGCTGTTTTTT. It specifies CASSWQGTGELFF.

CDR3 DNA: TGCGCCAGCAGCCAAGATCCCGAGAATGAGCAGTTCTTC. Translation: CASSQDPENEQFF. The chain has TRBV4-1 and TRBJ2-1; no reliable D call. CDR1 is MGHRA, CDR2 YSYEKL, per germline. CDR3 size: 13 residues. Trimming removed 0 bases from V and 7 bases from J, with 7 bases in between.

The chain has TRBV14 and TRBJ1-2, with a tentative D call TRBD1 (6 bases). CDR1 SGHDN and CDR2 FVKESK come from the germline V gene. Trimming removed 0 bases at V and 6 bases at J, with 14 bases between. The CDR3 runs to 15 residues. CDR3 loop: CASSQDSRGRNGYTF. CDR3 coding DNA: TGTGCCAGCAGCCAAGATAGTCGGGGGCGTAATGGCTACACCTTC.

V is TRBV7-9 and J is TRBJ2-7; 9 bases line up with TRBD2. CDR3 length: 15 amino acids. Germline CDR1 SEHNR, CDR2 FQNEAQ (reference sequence). Germline trimming cut 5 bases from V and 3 bases from J; bases unmatched to any gene: 8. Here the CDR3 reads CASSPSGRTFYEQYF. The CDR3 nucleotides read TGTGCCAGCAGCCCGAGCGGGAGGACCTTCTACGAGCAGTACTTC.

The chain is built from TRBV30 and TRBJ2-7; D remains ambiguous. Germline values: CDR1 GTSNPN, CDR2 SVGIG (reference sequence). This CDR3 is built from 12 residues. The V gene lost 1 base and the J gene lost 5 bases, with 9 bases spanning the gap. The CDR3 nucleotides read TGTGCCTGGAGTGGGGCGGCGGACGAGCAGTACTTC. Protein: CAWSGAADEQYF.

V usage is TRBV19 and J usage is TRBJ2-7; D uncertain. The CDR3 extends over 13 amino acids. Germline V gene sequence: CDR1 LNHDA, CDR2 SQIVND (reference sequence). V was trimmed by 1 base and J by 4 bases, leaving 8 bases between them. The CDR3 region is CASSIAVDYEQYF. The CDR3 DNA follows: TGTGCCAGTAGTATAGCCGTGGATTACGAGCAGTACTTC.

The gene calls are TRBV5-4 and TRBJ2-3, with D unresolved. Deletions cut 2 bases from V and 5 bases from J, with 12 bases between. Germline V gene sequence: CDR1 SGHNT, CDR2 YYREEE (reference sequence). The CDR3 has 14 residues. The CDR3 DNA reads as TGTGCCAGCAGCTTTGCCGAGATGGGAGATACGCAGTATTTT. It is translated as CASSFAEMGDTQYF. Together with reference TRBV5-4 and TRBJ2-3, the CDR3 gives the full variable domain: ETGVTQSPTHLIKTRGQQVTLRCSSQSGHNTVSWYQQALGQGPQFIFQYYREEENGRGNFPPRFSGLQFPNYSSELNVNALELDDSALYLCASSFAEMGDTQYFGPGTRLTVL.

The J gene is TRBJ2-1, the V gene TRBV19, with TRBD2 matching 9 bases. The CDR3 contains 15 residues. V was pared by 5 bases and J by 2 bases, with 4 bases of the junction left unmatched. Germline CDR1 LNHDA, CDR2 SQIVND (reference sequence). The CDR3 region is CASSSSGTPYNEQFF. The CDR3, as DNA: TGTGCCAGTAGTTCTAGCGGGACCCCCTACAATGAGCAGTTCTTC. The full variable domain, in which reference TRBV19 and TRBJ2-1 provide the parts outside the CDR3, is DGGITQSPKYLFRKEGQNVTLSCEQNLNHDAMYWYRQDPGQGLRLIYYSQIVNDFQKGDIAEGYSVSREKKESFPLTVTSAQKNPTAFYLCASSSSGTPYNEQFFGPGTRLTVL.

This chain connects TRBV10-3 to TRBJ2-1, with 8 positions matching TRBD2. J lost 7 bases, V lost 4 bases, and 6 bases had no gene match. This CDR3 comprises 14 residues. Germline V lookup: CDR1 ENHRY, CDR2 SYGVKD. This CDR3 reads CAISVERERNEQFF. CDR3 DNA sequence: TGTGCCATCAGTGTAGAGCGGGAGAGGAATGAGCAGTTCTTC.

V gene TRBV18 combines with J gene TRBJ2-6, with 12 bases matching TRBD1. Unmatched junction bases numbered 15, after V lost 6 bases and J lost 3 bases. Looked up from germline, CDR1 is KGHSH and CDR2 is LQKENI. This CDR3 comprises 20 residues. This CDR3 is CASSSRSSGQGAFGANVLTF. In nucleotides, the CDR3 is TGTGCCAGCTCCTCACGCAGTTCGGGACAGGGGGCTTTTGGGGCCAACGTCCTGACTTTC.

The chain employs TRBV28 and TRBJ2-7; no clear D gene. The CDR3 covers 14 residues. Trimming took 2 bases from V and 4 from J, leaving 12 bases between them. CDR1 is MDHEN, CDR2 SYDVKM, per germline. The CDR3 reads CASSLITATYEQYF. The CDR3 bases are TGTGCCAGCAGTTTAATCACAGCAACTTACGAGCAGTACTTC.

V and J are TRBV28 and TRBJ2-1, with a weak D call TRBD2 (5 bases). Germline V gene data show CDR1 as MDHEN and CDR2 as SYDVKM. Deletions cut 2 bases from V and 4 bases from J, with 9 bases between. The CDR3 is 14 residues long. In DNA form, the CDR3 reads TGTGCCAGCAGTTTACGGCGGGCTTACAATGAGCAGTTCTTC. Amino acids: CASSLRRAYNEQFF.

This chain uses TRBV5-1 with TRBJ2-7, with D possibly matching TRBD1 (6 bases). Trimming removed 4 bases from V and 4 bases from J, with 12 bases in between. This CDR3 is 13 amino acids long. CDR1 is SGHRS, CDR2 YFSETQ, per germline. The CDR3 region is CASSTGHVYEQYF. Here the CDR3 DNA reads TGCGCCAGCAGCACGGGACACGTTTACGAGCAGTACTTC.

The rearrangement links TRBV25-1 to TRBJ1-1; D uncertain. Trimming left V 1 base short and J 7 bases short, with 10 bases between. This CDR3 has 13 residues. CDR1 and CDR2 from the germline V gene are MGHDK and SYGVNS. The CDR3 loop is CASSELTGSEAFF. CDR3 nucleotide sequence: TGTGCCAGCAGTGAATTGACGGGGAGTGAAGCTTTCTTT.

The V and J genes are TRBV10-1 and TRBJ2-7; no definite D call. The length of the CDR3 is 11 residues. V was cut by 3 bases and J by 6 bases, with 6 bases left in between. The germline V gene has CDR1 WNHNN and CDR2 SYGVQD (reference sequence). CDR3 bases: TGCGCCAGCAGTGAAGGTGGCGAGCAGTACTTC. It translates to CASSEGGEQYF.

V and J are TRBV18 and TRBJ2-7; D remains ambiguous. Germline loops: CDR1 KGHSH, CDR2 LQKENI. The CDR3 is 15 residues long. V lost 3 bases and J lost 0, with 12 bases in between. CDR3 region: CASSPKAVFSYEQYF. The CDR3 nucleotides are TGTGCCAGCTCACCCAAAGCTGTCTTCTCCTACGAGCAGTACTTC.

The chain is built from TRBV6-5 and TRBJ2-7, with a weak D call TRBD2 (6 bases). This CDR3 has 10 residues. Trimming removed 5 bases from V and 7 bases from J, with 6 bases in between. In germline, CDR1 is MNHEY, CDR2 SVGAGI. The CDR3 DNA reads TGTGCCAGCAGTGGGGGGGAGCAGTACTTC. Translating gives CASSGGEQYF.

V is TRBV4-3 and J is TRBJ2-1; unclear D gene. V was cut by 4 bases and J by 4 bases, with 11 bases left in between. From germline, CDR1 is LGHNA and CDR2 YSLEER. There are 14 residues in the CDR3. Here the CDR3 DNA reads TGCGCCAGCAGCCCCCAACAGATATACAATGAGCAGTTCTTC. This sequence encodes CASSPQQIYNEQFF.